The present TCR beta chain was sequenced within a study of blood T cell repertoires in COVID-19. Measured with immunoSEQ multiplex PCR; TCRdb has only the in-frame clones, and not every one. Of approximately 500,000 clones listed, 88% are singletons. Germline CDR1 and CDR2: KGHSH and LQKENI. V trimming: 6 bases; J trimming: 5 bases; junction bases outside the gene matches: 11. This CDR3 region has 15 residues. V is TRBV18 and J is TRBJ2-3; 7 bases are a match to TRBD2. The sample taken for sequencing was PBMCs or T cells enriched from blood (not recorded which). The clonotype was recovered from a woman aged 35 to 49 who had recovered from COVID-19. CDR3 sequence (DNA): TGTGCCAGCTCGTATACTAGCGCCGGGGAAGATACGCAGTATTTT. It specifies CASSYTSAGEDTQYF.